This T cell receptor (beta chain) emerged from a study of post-analysis software for immune sequencing data. Study-level results: A handful of TRBV segments appeared more often in patients than in controls, and TRBV5-6, TRBV5-1 and TRBV20-1 were among these.

As concerns this clonotype: Its antigen is undetermined.

Each TCR beta cDNA library carried unique molecular identifiers. MiXCR, run by TCRdb on the PCR reads, gives a single entry per CDR3 protein. The data show around 400,000 distinct CDR3 sequences, with around 33% seen just once and around an eighth held by the top ten. Germline CDR1 and CDR2: LNHNV and YYDKDF (reference sequence). Trimming at V came to 4 bases and at J to 3 bases, leaving 8 bases not matched to a gene. The CDR3 has 15 residues. The V and J genes are TRBV15 and TRBJ2-7, with 8 bases that match TRBD2. Material for sequencing was blood. The source is a girl aged 5-17 years with multiple sclerosis. CDR3 protein: CATSKQRGGGYEQYF. CDR3 DNA: TGTGCCACCAGCAAACAACGGGGGGGAGGCTACGAGCAGTACTTC.